The 30 T cell receptor beta chains below come from one sample, sequenced in a study of T cell responses to AZD1222 COVID-19 vaccine. Only in-frame clones appear in the TCRdb table, and some are missing; sequencing was by immunoSEQ multiplex PCR. The table shows 150,000 to 200,000 clones, with roughly 93% occurring only once. The material was peripheral blood, obtained on day 0 of AZD1222 vaccination. The origin of the receptors is an adult in good health.

The chain has TRBV7-8 and TRBJ2-4, with 8 bases that match TRBD2. The germline V gene encodes CDR1 SGHVS and CDR2 FQNEAQ. The V segment lost 5 bases and the J segment 6 bases; nucleotides outside the gene matches: 12. The CDR3 is 16 residues long. The chain's CDR3 is CASSLRPGRAGNIQYF. The CDR3 nucleotides read TGTGCCAGCAGCCTTAGGCCCGGGAGGGCCGGAAACATTCAGTACTTC.

The chain carries TRBV28 and TRBJ2-5; TRBD2 aligns across 7 bases. This CDR3 has 15 residues. Germline-derived CDR1 and CDR2 are MDHEN and SYDVKM. V shed 6 bases, J shed 2 bases, and the junction held 9 bases outside the gene matches. CDR3 sequence reads: CASSSTTSFQETQYF. CDR3 DNA sequence: TGTGCCAGCAGCTCCACGACTAGCTTTCAAGAGACCCAGTACTTC.

The chain joins TRBV7-3 to TRBJ1-1; TRBD1 is a possible D gene (6 bases). CDR3 length: 14 amino acids. Per germline, CDR1 SGHTA and CDR2 FQGTGA. The V and J ends lost 2 bases and 5 bases respectively, with 12 bases between them. CDR3 residues: CASSLAGEGTEAFF. In DNA, the CDR3 is TGTGCCAGCAGCTTAGCAGGGGAGGGAACTGAAGCTTTCTTT. The whole variable domain, filled in from reference TRBV7-3 and TRBJ1-1, reads GAGVSQTPSNKVTEKGKYVELRCDPISGHTALYWYRQSLGQGPEFLIYFQGTGAADDSGLPNDRFFAVRPEGSVSTLKIQRTERGDSAVYLCASSLAGEGTEAFFGQGTRLTVV.

This clone was counted a single time. The chain joins TRBV7-9 to TRBJ2-1; D perhaps matches TRBD2 (6 bases). The CDR3 covers 15 residues. V was pared by 6 bases and J by 4 bases, with 16 bases between. Germline assignment: CDR1 SEHNR and CDR2 FQNEAQ (reference sequence). In DNA, the CDR3 is TGTGCCAGCAGTCCCCGGTGGGACTCTTACAATGAGCAGTTCTTC. Encoded protein: CASSPRWDSYNEQFF.

This chain links TRBV19 with TRBJ2-1, with TRBD1 matching over 7 bases. Germline CDR1 reads LNHDA; CDR2 reads SQIVND (reference sequence). J lost 6 bases, V lost 4 bases, and 3 bases had no gene match. The CDR3 is 13 amino acids. The CDR3 DNA follows: TGTGCCAGTAGTACCAGGGACAGCAATGAGCAGTTCTTC. Its translation is CASSTRDSNEQFF.

The V call is TRBV3-1 (or the pseudogene TRBV3-2), the J call TRBJ1-4; D ambiguous. This CDR3 is built from 12 residues. Germline V gene data show CDR1 as LGHDT and CDR2 as YNNKEL (reference sequence). V was pared by 0 bases and J by 10 bases, with 6 bases between. The CDR3, as DNA: TGTGCCAGCAGCCAAGATCGGATAAAACTGTTTTTT. Its protein product is CASSQDRIKLFF.

The chain carries TRBV7-9 and TRBJ2-5, with 10 bases lining up with TRBD1. The CDR3 loop spans 16 amino acids. Germline CDR1 is SEHNR and CDR2 is FQNEAQ (reference sequence). V lost 2 bases and J lost 5; bases outside the gene matches: 8. DNA for the CDR3: TGTGCCAGCAGCTTATTCGACAGGGGGCGTGTGGAGACCCAGTACTTC. Translating it yields CASSLFDRGRVETQYF.

The V gene is TRBV10-3, the J gene TRBJ1-5; the D gene is possibly TRBD1 (6 bases). Trimming removed 10 bases from V and 7 bases from J, with 14 bases in between. The CDR3 is made up of 12 amino acids. Germline V gene sequence: CDR1 ENHRY, CDR2 SYGVKD. The CDR3 bases are TGTGCCACCAGGGGTGGAGAACAGCCCCAGCATTTT. Residues: CATRGGEQPQHF.

This clone has a single count. The chain carries TRBV11-2 and TRBJ2-1, with 7 bases aligning to TRBD2. V shed 3 bases and J 4 bases; nucleotides not matched to a gene: 9. Per the germline V gene, CDR1 is SGHAT and CDR2 is FQNNGV. The CDR3 consists of 16 residues. The CDR3 region has the DNA TGTGCCAGCAGCTTTTCCCAGCGGGGCCCGTACAATGAGCAGTTCTTC. This encodes CASSFSQRGPYNEQFF. Full variable domain (missing parts from reference TRBV11-2 and TRBJ2-1): EAGVAQSPRYKIIEKRQSVAFWCNPISGHATLYWYQQILGQGPKLLIQFQNNGVVDDSQLPKDRFSAERLKGVDSTLKIQPAKLEDSAVYLCASSFSQRGPYNEQFFGPGTRLTVL.

This chain links TRBV28 with TRBJ2-7; 7 nucleotides line up with TRBD1. Germline CDR1 and CDR2: MDHEN and SYDVKM. V lost 7 bases and J lost 4; bases outside the gene matches: 10. The CDR3 length is 14 residues. The CDR3 protein is CASTHQRGRYEQYF. The CDR3 nucleotides read TGTGCCAGCACCCATCAGAGGGGGCGTTACGAGCAGTACTTC. The full variable domain, with the rest looked up from reference TRBV28 and TRBJ2-7, is DVKVTQSSRYLVKRTGEKVFLECVQDMDHENMFWYRQDPGLGLRLIYFSYDVKMKEKGDIPEGYSVSREKKERFSLILESASTNQTSMYLCASTHQRGRYEQYFGPGTRLTVT.

The chain carries TRBV11-1 and TRBJ2-7; 11 bases are a match to TRBD2. The CDR3 has 15 amino acids. CDR1 is SGHAT and CDR2 is FQDESV in the germline V gene (reference sequence). V was clipped by 5 bases and J by 2 bases; unmatched bases: 5. The CDR3 spells CASSVGLAGTYEQYF. The CDR3 bases are TGTGCCAGCAGCGTAGGACTAGCGGGCACCTACGAGCAGTACTTC.

This clone was recorded once. The V call is TRBV15, the J call TRBJ2-1; D is perhaps TRBD1 (6 bases). The V end was cut by 4 bases, the J end by 9 bases, with 13 bases between. The germline V gene encodes CDR1 LNHNV and CDR2 YYDKDF (reference sequence). CDR3 size: 13 residues. The CDR3 nucleotides are TGTGCCACCAGCAAAGATACAGGGAGTGAGCAGTTCTTC. Translation: CATSKDTGSEQFF.

This clone was detected only a few times. This rearrangement joins TRBV29-1 to TRBJ1-1; 10 bases are a match to TRBD1. This CDR3 is built from 15 residues. With V trimmed by 7 bases and J by 0 bases, 8 bases remained unmatched. CDR1 SQVTM and CDR2 ANQGSEA come from the germline V gene. CDR3 loop: CSADRGQGMNTEAFF. For the CDR3, the DNA is TGCAGCGCTGATAGGGGACAGGGGATGAACACTGAAGCTTTCTTT.

The J gene is TRBJ1-2, the V gene TRBV28, with D perhaps TRBD1 (5 bases). CDR1 and CDR2 from the germline V gene are MDHEN and SYDVKM. The V and J ends lost 3 bases and 4 bases respectively, with 9 bases between them. The CDR3 covers 13 residues. CDR3 coding DNA: TGTGCCAGCAGTTTGGACACCGTCTATGGCTACACCTTC. As protein: CASSLDTVYGYTF.

This chain connects TRBV23-1 to TRBJ2-2; D ambiguous. TRBV23-1 qualifies as an ORF whose function is uncertain. This CDR3 contains 15 residues. For the CDR3, the DNA is TGCGAACACCCCCTGGGTAGCCAAGGAATGCGGGAGCTGTTTTTT. Amino acids: CEHPLGSQGMRELFF.

The chain carries TRBV28 and TRBJ1-6; D is undetermined. The germline gives CDR1 MDHEN, CDR2 SYDVKM. V shed 6 bases and J shed 5 bases, with 8 bases lying between them. This CDR3 is 13 amino acids long. The DNA of the CDR3 is TGTGCCAGCAGGGCAGCTGATAATTCACCCCTCCACTTT. Translation gives CASRAADNSPLHF.

V usage is TRBV5-1 and J usage is TRBJ2-1; 15 bases are a match to TRBD2. Trimming removed 4 bases from V and 0 bases from J; junction bases left unmatched: 8. CDR1 SGHRS and CDR2 YFSETQ come from the germline V gene. The CDR3 length is 19 residues. The DNA for the CDR3 is TGCGCCAGCAGCCTGGCCGGGACTAGCGGGAGGAGCTCCTACAATGAGCAGTTCTTC. Its protein product is CASSLAGTSGRSSYNEQFF.

The genes are TRBV12-3 or TRBV12-4 and TRBJ1-3; D is uncertain. The CDR3 has 13 residues. Trimming stripped 5 bases from V and 2 bases from J, with 7 bases between. In nucleotides, the CDR3 is TGTGCCAGCAGTCCCGCGCCTGGAAACACCATATATTTT. As protein: CASSPAPGNTIYF.

V usage is TRBV5-1 and J usage is TRBJ1-5, with D perhaps matching TRBD1 (5 bases). Germline loops: CDR1 SGHRS, CDR2 YFSETQ. Trimming took off 0 bases at V and 7 bases at J, with 11 bases between the two ends. CDR3 length: 14 residues. CDR3 nucleotides: TGCGCCAGCAGCTTGGTCTGGGGCGGGCAGCCCCAGCATTTT. This encodes CASSLVWGGQPQHF.

The chain carries TRBV27 and TRBJ2-3; TRBD1 matches at 10 bases. V lost 2 bases and J lost 5; bases outside the gene matches: 7. In germline, CDR1 is MNHEY, CDR2 SMNVEV (reference sequence). This CDR3 is built from 16 residues. CDR3 in amino acids: CASSLTPGQGRDTQYF. The CDR3 region has the DNA TGTGCCAGCAGTTTAACCCCGGGACAGGGGCGAGATACGCAGTATTTT.

The chain uses TRBV5-6 and TRBJ2-6; the D gene is possibly TRBD2 (5 bases). The CDR3 contains 16 residues. Germline loops: CDR1 SGHDT, CDR2 YYEEEE. V was shortened by 0 bases and J by 0 bases, with 7 bases between the two germline ends. The CDR3 spells CASSLESGSGANVLTF. The CDR3 coding sequence is TGTGCCAGCAGCTTGGAGAGCGGCTCTGGGGCCAACGTCCTGACTTTC. Filled out from reference TRBV5-6 and TRBJ2-6, the complete variable domain reads DAGVTQSPTHLIKTRGQQVTLRCSPKSGHDTVSWYQQALGQGPQFIFQYYEEEERQRGNFPDRFSGHQFPNYSSELNVNALLLGDSALYLCASSLESGSGANVLTFGAGSRLTVL.

The chain uses TRBV9 and TRBJ2-3; 10 nucleotides line up with TRBD2. J lost 3 bases, V lost 0 bases, and 13 bases had no gene match. Germline V CDR1 and CDR2: SGDLS, YYNGEE. CDR3 length equals 19 residues. CDR3 bases: TGTGCCAGCAGCGTAGCCAGACTAGCGGGCCCCGCTCCGACAGATACGCAGTATTTT. As protein: CASSVARLAGPAPTDTQYF.

V gene TRBV6-1 combines with J gene TRBJ2-3, with 11 bases aligning to TRBD2. The CDR3 is made up of 19 amino acids. Germline V gene lookup returns CDR1 MNHNS and CDR2 SASEGT. Trimming cost V 2 bases and J 2 bases; bases outside gene matches: 12. In DNA, the CDR3 is TGTGCCAGCAGTGAACTAAGGGTGGGGACTAGCGGACCCACAGATACGCAGTATTTT. Amino acid sequence: CASSELRVGTSGPTDTQYF.

Of note for this clone: One junction end disagrees with the germline gene, perhaps due to a read error. V usage is TRBV7-7 and J usage is TRBJ2-5; the D gene is possibly TRBD2 (6 bases). Germline-derived CDR1 and CDR2 are SSHAT and FNYEAQ (reference sequence). This CDR3 contains 15 residues. This CDR3 reads CASSFVLAARETQYF. In DNA, the CDR3 is TGTGCTAGCAGCTTCGTGTTAGCGGCCCGAGAGACCCAGTACTTC.

The rearrangement uses TRBV16 and TRBJ2-2; D call uncertain. Trimming pared 3 bases from V and 6 bases from J, leaving 8 bases between. This CDR3 contains 13 residues. Germline V gene sequence: CDR1 KGHSY, CDR2 FQNENV. The CDR3 sequence is CASSHTSAGELFF. For the CDR3, the DNA is TGTGCCAGCAGCCATACGTCGGCCGGGGAGCTGTTTTTT.

The V and J genes are TRBV5-5 and TRBJ1-4; D is unresolved. Germline loops: CDR1 SGHKS, CDR2 YYEKEE (reference sequence). The CDR3 is 11 amino acids. V was shortened by 0 bases and J by 8 bases, with 2 bases between the two germline ends. The CDR3 reads CASSLGEKLFF. DNA of the CDR3: TGTGCCAGCAGCTTGGGCGAAAAACTGTTTTTT.

The chain has TRBV4-2 and TRBJ1-6; a weak D match, TRBD1 (5 bases). The V gene lost 1 base and the J gene lost 3 bases, with 10 bases spanning the gap. This CDR3 contains 16 residues. CDR1 and CDR2 from the germline V gene are LGHNA and YNFKEQ. DNA of the CDR3: TGTGCCAGCAGCCAAGGGCAGGGAGGCTATAATTCACCCCTCCACTTT. Its translation: CASSQGQGGYNSPLHF.

The chain is built from TRBV5-1 and TRBJ1-1; D perhaps matches TRBD1 (5 bases). Germline V gives CDR1 SGHRS, CDR2 YFSETQ. CDR3 length: 15 amino acids. Trimming removed 0 bases at V and 0 bases at J, with 9 bases between. The CDR3 here is CASSLARTLNTEAFF. The CDR3 coding sequence is TGCGCCAGCAGCTTGGCTCGGACATTGAACACTGAAGCTTTCTTT.

The J gene is TRBJ1-1, the V gene TRBV5-1; D gene uncertain. Trimming shortened V by 4 bases and J by 0 bases, and 10 bases separated the two germline ends. Per the germline V gene, CDR1 is SGHRS and CDR2 is YFSETQ. The CDR3 is made up of 14 amino acids. The CDR3 region has the DNA TGCGCCAGCAGCCCGGACGCCGTGAACACTGAAGCTTTCTTT. Translated, it gives CASSPDAVNTEAFF.

The genes are TRBV28 and TRBJ1-5; perhaps TRBD1 as D (6 bases). The CDR3 has 16 amino acids. Germline-derived CDR1 and CDR2 are MDHEN and SYDVKM. V lost 6 bases and J 6 bases, leaving 21 bases between the germline ends. Written as DNA, the CDR3 is TGTGCCAGCAGGGGGGGCCGGGCAGGGACTGGTCAGCCCCAGCATTTT. This encodes CASRGGRAGTGQPQHF.